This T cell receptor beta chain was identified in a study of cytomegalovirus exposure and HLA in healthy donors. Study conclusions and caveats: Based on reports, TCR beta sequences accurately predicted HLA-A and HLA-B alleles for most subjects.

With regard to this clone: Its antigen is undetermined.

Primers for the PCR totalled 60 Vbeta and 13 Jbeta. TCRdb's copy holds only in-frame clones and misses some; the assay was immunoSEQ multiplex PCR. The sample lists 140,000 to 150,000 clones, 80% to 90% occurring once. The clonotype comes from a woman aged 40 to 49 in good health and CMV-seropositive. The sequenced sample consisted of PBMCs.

In nucleotides, the CDR3 is TGTGCCTGGAGTTCAGGGGTGCATCAGCCCCAGCATTTT. Its translation is CAWSSGVHQPQHF. This sequence joins TRBV30 and TRBJ1-5; D may be TRBD1 (6 bases). CDR3 size: 13 residues. Germline CDR1 and CDR2: GTSNPN and SVGIG (reference sequence). Trimming cost V 2 bases and J 5 bases, with 10 bases left between them.